This T cell receptor (beta chain) was captured by sequencing in a study of response to subunit inactivated influenza vaccine. One entry per CDR3 protein results from TCRdb running MiXCR on the RT-PCR reads. Among 500,000 to 650,000 distinct CDR3 sequences listed, under 9% were seen once. Study findings and constraints: Few new T cells, the authors suggested, are recruited by each seasonal influenza vaccination.

This clonotype showed up just a few times. Its antigen is unknown. The CDR3 is 14 residues long. In germline, CDR1 is MDHEN, CDR2 SYDVKM. Trimming removed 5 bases from V and 0 bases from J, with 8 bases in between. The sample was PBMCs from blood, taken about 23 months after vaccination. This chain links TRBV28 with TRBJ1-5, with D unresolved. The TCR originated in a man aged 45 to 70 who received an inactivated influenza vaccine. The CDR3 loop reads CASSDTYSNQPQHF. CDR3 nucleotide sequence: TGTGCCAGCAGTGATACTTATAGCAATCAGCCCCAGCATTTT.